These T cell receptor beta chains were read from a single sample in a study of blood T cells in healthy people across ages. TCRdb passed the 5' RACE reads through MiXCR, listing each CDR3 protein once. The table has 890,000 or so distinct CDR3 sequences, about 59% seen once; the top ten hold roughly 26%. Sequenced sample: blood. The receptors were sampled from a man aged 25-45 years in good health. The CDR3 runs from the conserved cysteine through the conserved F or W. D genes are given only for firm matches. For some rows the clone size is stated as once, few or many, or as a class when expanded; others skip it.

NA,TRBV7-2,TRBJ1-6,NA,CASSLVVGNSPLHF
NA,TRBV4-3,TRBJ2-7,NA,CASSPGAGPDEQYF
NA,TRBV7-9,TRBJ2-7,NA,CASSLFVGGSDEQYF
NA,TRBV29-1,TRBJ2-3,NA,CSVDPGASSTDTQYF
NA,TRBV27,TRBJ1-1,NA,CASSFTGRGNTEAFF
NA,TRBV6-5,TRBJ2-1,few,CASSPFLSNEQFF
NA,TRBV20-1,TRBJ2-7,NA,CSASVGSYEQYF
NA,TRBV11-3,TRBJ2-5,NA,CASSVGLGGQETQYF
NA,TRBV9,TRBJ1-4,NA,CASSVGDIATNEKLFF
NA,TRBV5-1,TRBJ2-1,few,CASSLAGTSNNEQFF
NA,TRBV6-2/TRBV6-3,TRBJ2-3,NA,CATKRGATDTQYF
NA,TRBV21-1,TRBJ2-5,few,CASTGLVPFPQRRRTQYF
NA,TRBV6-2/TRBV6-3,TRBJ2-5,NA,CASSYTLGRLYQETQYF
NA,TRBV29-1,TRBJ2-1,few,CSVREISYNEQFF
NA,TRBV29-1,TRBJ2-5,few,CSARGILEPKTQYF
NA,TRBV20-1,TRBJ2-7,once,CSAPAPDRYGGWEQYF
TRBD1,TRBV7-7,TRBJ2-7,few,CASSHPGTGSYEQYF
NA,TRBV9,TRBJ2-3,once,CASSRGSTSTDTQYF
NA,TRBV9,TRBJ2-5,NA,CASSSAREETQYF
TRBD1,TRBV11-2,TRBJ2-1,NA,CASSLGGVGQGWNEQFF
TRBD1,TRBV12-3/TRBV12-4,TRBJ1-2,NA,CASTLTGVRGYTF
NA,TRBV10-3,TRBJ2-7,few,CAISDSLPYEQYF
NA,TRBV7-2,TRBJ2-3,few,CASSPRVSDTQYF
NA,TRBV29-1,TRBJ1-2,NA,CSVQMEGGYGYTF
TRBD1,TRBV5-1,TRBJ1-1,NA,CASSHGTGDTEAFF
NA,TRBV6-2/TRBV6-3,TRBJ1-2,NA,CASSYSADGYTF
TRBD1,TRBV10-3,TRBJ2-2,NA,CAISSKRPGQGDTGELFF
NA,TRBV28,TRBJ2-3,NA,CASNGWGSGDTQYF
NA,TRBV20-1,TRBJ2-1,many,CSARVWDNYNEQFF
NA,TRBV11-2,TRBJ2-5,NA,CASSSAPGETQYF
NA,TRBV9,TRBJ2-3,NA,CASSVDSYRGTQYF
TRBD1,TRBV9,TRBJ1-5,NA,CASSPTQGYQPQHF
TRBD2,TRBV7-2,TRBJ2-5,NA,CASSVLAGGGGETQYF
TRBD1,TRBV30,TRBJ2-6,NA,CAWRGLLTGPSGANVLTF
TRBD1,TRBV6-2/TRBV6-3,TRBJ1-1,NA,CASILWGQGNPEAFF
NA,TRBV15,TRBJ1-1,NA,CATSTGPGGRQNAEAFF
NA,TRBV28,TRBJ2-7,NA,CASSLGSGELLYEQYF
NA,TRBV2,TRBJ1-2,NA,CAHSSGDTDGYTF
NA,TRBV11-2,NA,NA,CASSPALEGSYEQYF
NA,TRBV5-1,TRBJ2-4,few,CASSPRTVPTKRSKNIQYF
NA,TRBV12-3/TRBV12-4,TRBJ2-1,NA,CASSFWAAYNEQFF
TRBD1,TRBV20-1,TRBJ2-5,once,CSAAGGRFGTQYF
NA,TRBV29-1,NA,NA,CSVGGQYEQYF
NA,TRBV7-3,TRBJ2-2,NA,CASSYQSAGSGGELFF
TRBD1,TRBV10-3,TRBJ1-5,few,CATNSQGNQPQHF
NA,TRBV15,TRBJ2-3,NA,CATSRDKVQTDTQYF
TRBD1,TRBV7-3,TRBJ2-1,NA,CASSREGQLTYNEQFF
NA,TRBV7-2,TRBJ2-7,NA,CASSLVGVQFYEQYF
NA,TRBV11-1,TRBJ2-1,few,CASSFQGGRNEQFF
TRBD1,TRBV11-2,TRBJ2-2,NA,CASSLGQGAPGELFF
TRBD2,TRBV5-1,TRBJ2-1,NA,CASSFTGTSGGAGQFF
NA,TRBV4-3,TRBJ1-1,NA,CASSPQGGGATEAFF
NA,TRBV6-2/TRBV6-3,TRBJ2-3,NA,CASSGQRGTDTQYF
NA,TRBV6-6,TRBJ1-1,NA,CASTAGLPTEAFF
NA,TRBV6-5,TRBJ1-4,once,CASSDPTATNEKLFF
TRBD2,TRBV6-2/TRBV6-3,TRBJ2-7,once,CATRLAGRYEQYF
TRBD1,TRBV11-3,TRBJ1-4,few,CASSSQGVDEKLFF